These T cell receptor beta chains were read from a single sample in a study of cytomegalovirus exposure and HLA in healthy donors. Generated by immunoSEQ multiplex PCR, the TCRdb table keeps only in-frame clones and is missing some. The sample lists 130,000 or so clones, more than 55% seen once, with over 5% in the top ten. Material: PBMCs. The origin of the receptors is a woman aged 60-70 years in good health and CMV-seronegative. CDR3s include the opening cysteine and the closing phenylalanine or tryptophan. A D gene is named only where the DNA matches it firmly. Clone sizes are given selectively: once, few, many, or a class where the clone is expanded.

size | J | D | V | CDR3 | DNA
. | TRBJ2-1 | TRBD2 | TRBV5-4 | CASSRGLDLNEQFF | TGTGCCAGCAGCCGTGGACTAGACCTCAATGAGCAGTTCTTC
. | TRBJ1-2 | TRBD1 | TRBV6-5 | CASTRQGLANYGYTF | TGTGCCAGCACTAGACAGGGATTAGCTAACTATGGCTACACCTTC
. | TRBJ2-2 | . | TRBV19 | CASSNAGWNTGELFF | TGTGCCAGTAGTAACGCGGGGTGGAACACCGGGGAGCTGTTTTTT
few | TRBJ1-2 | . | TRBV29-1 | CSVDTGIGYGYTF | TGCAGCGTTGATACAGGGATAGGGTATGGCTACACCTTC
. | TRBJ2-1 | TRBD2 | TRBV7-2 | CASSLSRTSGRGEQFF | TGTGCCAGCAGCTTATCCCGGACTAGCGGGAGGGGTGAGCAGTTCTTC
. | TRBJ1-4 | . | TRBV5-1 | CASSRSTGEKLFF | TGCGCCAGCAGCCGATCTACAGGGGAAAAACTGTTTTTT
once | TRBJ2-7 | TRBD1 | TRBV28 | CASSSGQGGYEQYF | TGTGCCAGCAGTTCGGGACAGGGTGGGTACGAGCAGTACTTC
. | TRBJ1-4 | TRBD1 | TRBV28 | CASSIGQVLEKLFF | TGTGCCAGCAGTATAGGACAGGTGCTTGAAAAACTGTTTTTT
. | TRBJ2-5 | . | TRBV7-2 | CASSFPAGQETQYF | TGTGCCAGCAGCTTCCCTGCGGGTCAAGAGACCCAGTACTTC
. | TRBJ1-1 | . | TRBV19 | CASSVRWNEAFF | TGTGCCAGTAGTGTCAGGTGGAATGAAGCTTTCTTT
few | TRBJ1-6 | TRBD1 | TRBV11-2 | CASSLRQGANSPLHF | TGTGCCAGCAGCTTACGACAGGGGGCGAATTCACCCCTCCACTTT
. | TRBJ1-1 | . | TRBV19 | CASMVEVNTEAFF | TGTGCCAGTATGGTAGAGGTGAACACTGAAGCTTTCTTT
. | TRBJ2-5 | TRBD1 | TRBV5-1 | CASSLGGGYQETQYF | TGCGCCAGCAGCTTGGGAGGGGGCTATCAAGAGACCCAGTACTTC
. | TRBJ2-2 | TRBD1 | TRBV5-1 | CASSLVGTGDTGELFF | TGCGCCAGCAGCTTAGTGGGGACAGGGGACACCGGGGAGCTGTTTTTT
. | TRBJ2-1 | . | TRBV7-2 | CASRAGLSSYNEQFF | TGTGCCAGCAGGGCTGGGCTGAGCTCCTACAATGAGCAGTTCTTC
. | TRBJ1-2 | . | TRBV7-9 | CASSFNREGYTF | TGTGCCAGCAGCTTTAACAGGGAAGGCTACACCTTC
once | TRBJ1-1 | . | TRBV6-5 | CASSYSNSLNTEAFF | TGTGCCAGCAGTTACTCGAACAGCCTGAACACTGAAGCTTTCTTT
. | TRBJ2-1 | TRBD2 | TRBV11-2 | CASSESGRRSYNEQFF | TGTGCCAGCAGCGAGAGCGGGAGGCGCTCCTACAATGAGCAGTTCTTC
. | TRBJ2-5 | TRBD1 | TRBV28 | CASSRTGGLETQYF | TGTGCCAGCAGCCGGACAGGGGGCCTCGAGACCCAGTACTTC
. | TRBJ2-1 | . | TRBV13 | CASSRLYEQFF | TGTGCCAGCAGCCGGTTATATGAGCAGTTCTTC
. | TRBJ2-7 | TRBD2 | TRBV28 | CASSSGTSVSYEQYF | TGTGCCAGCAGCTCCGGGACTAGCGTCTCCTACGAGCAGTACTTC
. | TRBJ2-1 | TRBD1 | TRBV7-9 | CSSSLIDRVRSSYNEQFF | TGTTCCAGCAGCTTAATCGACAGGGTACGGAGCTCCTACAATGAGCAGTTCTTC
. | TRBJ1-1 | . | TRBV7-8 | CASSLAPGLGGNTEAFF | TGTGCCAGCAGCTTAGCGCCAGGGCTTGGCGGGAACACTGAAGCTTTCTTT